One sample yielded the 15 T cell receptor beta chains listed below, sequenced in a study of monozygotic twins with inflammatory bowel disease. TCRdb derives one entry per CDR3 protein from the 5' RACE reads, leaving out DNA. The sample includes about 210,000 distinct CDR3 sequences. The material sequenced was blood. Receptors originate from a human donor with ulcerative colitis or Crohn's disease, or a healthy co-twin of an affected twin (not recorded which).

The chain uses TRBV5-1 and TRBJ1-1; as DNA is missing, the TRBD1 call by TCRdb cannot be tested. The CDR3 is 14 residues long. Germline V gene data show CDR1 as SGHRS and CDR2 as YFSETQ. This CDR3 is CASSTGTGGTEAFF.

The chain joins TRBV20-1 to TRBJ1-2; TCRdb reports TRBD1, a call that lacks DNA to check it against. The CDR3 has 14 amino acids. In germline, CDR1 is DFQATT, CDR2 SNEGSKA (reference sequence). This CDR3 is CSARQTGYRTADTF.

J is TRBJ2-2 and V is TRBV5-1. The germline CDR1 and CDR2 sequences are SGHRS and YFSETQ. The CDR3 consists of 14 residues. The CDR3: CASSLKPRTGELFF.

The chain combines TRBV20-1 with TRBJ2-5; the TRBD2 assignment by TCRdb is unverifiable without DNA. Germline assignment: CDR1 DFQATT and CDR2 SNEGSKA (reference sequence). The CDR3 extends over 12 amino acids. The CDR3 protein is CSALAGVETQYF.

This chain connects TRBV12-3 or TRBV12-4 to TRBJ1-1; without DNA, the TCRdb call of TRBD1 cannot be checked. The CDR3 totals 18 residues. CDR3 amino acids: CASSLWETGGAGFHEAFF.

This sequence joins TRBV27 and TRBJ2-5; the D gene TCRdb calls, TRBD1, cannot be checked with no DNA. The CDR3 is made up of 17 amino acids. Germline values: CDR1 MNHEY, CDR2 SMNVEV (reference sequence). The CDR3 sequence: CASARPLPGGGRETQYF.

This chain links TRBV7-3 with TRBJ1-1. CDR1 and CDR2 (germline): SGHTA, FQGTGA. This CDR3 is 13 amino acids long. The chain's CDR3 is CASSFSSNTEAFF.

CDR3 sequence: CASSLVSGTDTQYF. The chain carries TRBV7-9 and TRBJ2-3; TCRdb reports TRBD1, a call that lacks DNA to check it against. CDR1 is SEHNR and CDR2 is FQNEAQ in the germline V gene (reference sequence). The CDR3 length is 14 residues. The full variable domain, with the rest looked up from reference TRBV7-9 and TRBJ2-3, is DTGVSQNPRHKITKRGQNVTFRCDPISEHNRLYWYRQTLGQGPEFLTYFQNEAQLEKSRLLSDRFSAERPKGSFSTLEIQRTEQGDSAMYLCASSLVSGTDTQYFGPGTRLTVL.

This chain uses TRBV12-3 or TRBV12-4 with TRBJ2-1; TCRdb lists TRBD1, though no DNA is available to test this call. This CDR3 has 12 residues. This CDR3 is CASSKDRGEQFF.

V is TRBV20-1 and J is TRBJ2-1; TCRdb calls TRBD1, which cannot be checked without DNA. The CDR3 runs 15 residues. The germline V gene encodes CDR1 DFQATT and CDR2 SNEGSKA (reference sequence). The CDR3 loop reads CSARPGGGFYNEQFF.

V usage is TRBV3-1 and J usage is TRBJ1-3; without DNA, the TCRdb call of TRBD1 cannot be checked. There are 15 residues in the CDR3. CDR1 is LGHDT, CDR2 YNNKEL, per germline (reference sequence). CDR3 protein: CASSHRGHRGNTIYF.

The V and J genes are TRBV18 and TRBJ2-1; the TCRdb call, TRBD1, lacks DNA for checking. Germline loops: CDR1 KGHSH, CDR2 LQKENI. The CDR3 sequence is 16 residues long. CDR3 amino acids: CASSPGQGSTYNEQFF.

J is TRBJ1-6 and V is TRBV7-6; as DNA is missing, the TRBD1 call by TCRdb cannot be tested. Germline V gene lookup returns CDR1 SGHVS and CDR2 FNYEAQ. The CDR3 spans 15 residues. This CDR3 reads CASRSTGQGRSPLHF.

The V gene is TRBV5-1, the J gene TRBJ1-6. The CDR3 extends over 14 amino acids. Germline V lookup: CDR1 SGHRS, CDR2 YFSETQ. CDR3 loop: CASSLSNGDSPLHF.

The CDR3 region is CASSLSRGDYEQYF. This rearrangement joins TRBV5-1 to TRBJ2-7; TCRdb's D gene call, TRBD1, goes unchecked for lack of DNA. The CDR3 extends over 14 amino acids. CDR1 is SGHRS and CDR2 is YFSETQ in the germline V gene.